This is a list of T cell receptor beta chains from one sample in a study of blood T cell repertoires in COVID-19. This table comes from immunoSEQ multiplex PCR, and its TCRdb copy is limited to in-frame clones, with some not included. The sample has some 120,000 clones; more than 75% are singletons. Specimen: peripheral blood. Receptors originate from a man in his 60s with COVID-19, enrolled during active disease. CDR3s include the opening cysteine and the closing phenylalanine or tryptophan. A D gene is named only where the DNA matches it firmly. Size values are once, few and many counts, or a class for expanded clones, and some rows have none.

. | TRBJ1-3 | TRBV11-3 | . | CASSPGAASGNTIYF | TGTGCCAGCAGCCCCGGCGCGGCCTCTGGAAACACCATATATTTT
. | TRBJ1-2 | TRBV11-3 | . | CASSLGGNYGYTF | TGTGCCAGCAGCTTGGGAGGGAACTATGGCTACACCTTC
. | TRBJ2-3 | TRBV7-3 | . | CASSPFGVGDTDTQYF | TGTGCCAGCAGCCCCTTTGGTGTAGGAGACACAGATACGCAGTATTTT
TRBD2 | TRBJ2-3 | TRBV2 | . | CASSERLAEYTDTQYF | TGTGCCAGCAGTGAAAGACTAGCGGAATACACAGATACGCAGTATTTT
. | TRBJ1-6 | TRBV11-2 | . | CASSLLGGGDSPLHF | TGTGCCAGCAGCCTCCTTGGCGGGGGAGATTCACCCCTCCACTTT
. | TRBJ2-3 | TRBV6-2/TRBV6-3 | . | CASSPPGTFKITQYF | TGTGCCAGCAGTCCCCCCGGGACATTCAAGATAACGCAGTATTTT
. | TRBJ2-3 | TRBV4-1 | few | CASSPEASTDTQYF | TGCGCCAGCAGCCCCGAGGCGAGCACAGATACGCAGTATTTT
. | TRBJ2-1 | TRBV30 | . | CAWSVLEGDEQFF | TGTGCCTGGAGTGTCTTAGAAGGGGATGAGCAGTTCTTC
. | TRBJ2-7 | TRBV5-1 | . | CASSLGGRSYEQYF | TGCGCCAGCAGCTTGGGGGGGAGGTCCTACGAGCAGTACTTC
. | TRBJ2-7 | TRBV7-9 | . | CASSLKGGENPEQYF | TGTGCCAGCAGCTTGAAGGGGGGGGAAAACCCCGAGCAGTACTTC
TRBD1 | TRBJ1-1 | TRBV19 | . | CATGTGRRDTEAFF | TGTGCCACTGGGACAGGCCGTAGGGACACTGAAGCTTTCTTT
. | TRBJ2-7 | TRBV28 | . | CASRGGPIYEQYF | TGTGCCAGCAGGGGGGGGCCCATCTACGAGCAGTACTTC
TRBD1 | TRBJ2-7 | TRBV7-8 | . | CASSLALLDRGDYEQYF | TGTGCCAGCAGCTTAGCCCTCCTTGACAGGGGCGACTACGAGCAGTACTTC
. | TRBJ1-4 | TRBV4-2 | . | CASSQGASEKLFF | TGTGCCAGCAGCCAGGGGGCGAGTGAAAAACTGTTTTTT
. | TRBJ1-5 | TRBV19 | . | CASSGQMGNQPQHF | TGTGCCAGTAGTGGGCAAATGGGCAATCAGCCCCAGCATTTT
. | TRBJ1-2 | TRBV19 | . | CASSPRDREGYTF | TGTGCCAGTAGTCCCCGGGACCGGGAGGGCTACACCTTC
TRBD2 | TRBJ2-2 | TRBV12-3/TRBV12-4 | . | CASSRGSGGELFF | TGTGCCAGCAGTCGCGGGAGTGGGGGGGAGCTGTTTTTT
. | TRBJ2-1 | TRBV2 | . | CASSFRDTAYNEQFF | TGTGCCAGCAGTTTCCGGGACACAGCCTACAATGAGCAGTTCTTC
TRBD1 | TRBJ1-1 | TRBV4-2 | . | CASSQGDRDTEAFF | TGTGCCAGCAGCCAAGGAGACAGGGACACTGAAGCTTTCTTT
. | TRBJ1-6 | TRBV11-2 | . | CASSLDSGNSPLHF | TGTGCCAGCAGCCTCGACTCGGGGAATTCACCCCTCCACTTT
TRBD2 | TRBJ2-7 | TRBV18 | . | CASSPTSGLVPREQYF | TGTGCCAGCTCACCAACTTCTGGACTAGTGCCTCGGGAGCAGTACTTC
. | TRBJ1-4 | TRBV4-2 | . | CASSQGQTNEKLFF | TGTGCCAGCAGCCAAGGTCAGACTAATGAAAAACTGTTTTTT
. | TRBJ1-4 | TRBV2 | . | CASSGDSQGEKLFF | TGTGCCAGCAGTGGGGACTCCCAAGGAGAAAAACTGTTTTTT
. | TRBJ1-1 | TRBV18 | . | CASSPRGTMNTEAFF | TGTGCCAGCTCACCCAGGGGAACCATGAACACTGAAGCTTTCTTT
. | TRBJ1-2 | TRBV12-3/TRBV12-4 | . | CASRKGGLYGYTF | TGTGCCAGCAGGAAAGGGGGTCTCTATGGCTACACCTTC
TRBD1 | TRBJ2-1 | TRBV6-6 | . | CASSKDRVSYNEQFF | TGTGCCAGCAGTAAGGACAGGGTCTCCTACAATGAGCAGTTCTTC
. | TRBJ2-1 | TRBV27 | . | CASSPGNEQFF | TGTGCCAGCAGCCCAGGCAATGAGCAGTTCTTC